The 11 T cell receptor beta chains given below trace back to one sample, sequenced in a study of Ad26.COV2.S vaccination and SARS-CoV-2 variants. Sequencing used immunoSEQ multiplex PCR; TCRdb keeps in-frame clones, though not all of them. The data show roughly 240,000 clones, with around nine tenths seen just once and roughly a tenth held by the top ten. Treatment defined: about 20 received Ad26.COV2.S at low or high dose, single or two shots; 5 received placebo; per-sample allocation not given. All samples were drawn on day 63, counting from the first vaccine or placebo injection. This specimen was peripheral blood, taken in a trial of Ad26.COV2.S vaccine versus placebo. Source of these receptors: a person aged 18-60 years who received the Ad26.COV2.S COVID-19 vaccine or a placebo.

The chain is built from TRBV11-2 and TRBJ1-4, with TRBD1 matching 10 bases. The CDR3 covers 14 residues. Losses at the gene ends were 4 bases for V and 6 bases for J; bases not matched to a gene: 2. Germline values: CDR1 SGHAT, CDR2 FQNNGV. The CDR3 here is CASSSGTGDEKLFF. The CDR3 DNA sequence: TGTGCCAGCAGCTCCGGGACAGGGGATGAAAAACTGTTTTTT.

This chain connects TRBV9 to TRBJ1-2, with 7 nucleotides matching TRBD1. The CDR3 extends over 16 amino acids. V dropped 3 bases and J dropped 4; count of bases not matched to a gene: 12. Germline CDR1 SGDLS, CDR2 YYNGEE. In nucleotides, the CDR3 is TGTGCCAGCAGCGCCATGAGCCCAGGGGGAAGCTATGGCTACACCTTC. Translating gives CASSAMSPGGSYGYTF.

The V gene is TRBV5-4, the J gene TRBJ2-4; 14 bases are a match to TRBD2. In germline, CDR1 is SGHNT, CDR2 YYREEE (reference sequence). The length of the CDR3 is 20 residues. V lost 4 bases and J lost 1; bases outside the gene matches: 13. The CDR3 sequence: CASSPSTSGGAGSAKNIQYF. CDR3 DNA sequence: TGTGCCAGCAGCCCATCGACTAGCGGGGGGGCTGGGTCGGCCAAAAACATTCAGTACTTC.

This clone has only a few counts. The rearrangement uses TRBV28 and TRBJ1-2, with D tentatively TRBD1 (5 bases). Trimming stripped 7 bases from V and 4 bases from J, with 13 bases between. There are 13 residues in the CDR3. Germline V lookup: CDR1 MDHEN, CDR2 SYDVKM. CDR3 in DNA: TGTGCCAGCACCTCAGTGGGGCCCTATGGCTACACCTTC. This gives the protein CASTSVGPYGYTF.

The rearrangement joins TRBV9 to TRBJ1-6, with TRBD1 matching over 10 bases. This CDR3 is 15 amino acids long. In germline, CDR1 is SGDLS, CDR2 YYNGEE. The V segment lost 0 bases and the J segment 8 bases; nucleotides outside the gene matches: 2. The CDR3 sequence: CASSVGGTGDSPLHF. The CDR3 bases are TGTGCCAGCAGCGTAGGGGGGACAGGGGATTCACCCCTCCACTTT. The full variable domain, its missing parts supplied by reference TRBV9 and TRBJ1-6, is DSGVTQTPKHLITATGQRVTLRCSPRSGDLSVYWYQQSLDQGLQFLIQYYNGEERAKGNILERFSAQQFPDLHSELNLSSLELGDSALYFCASSVGGTGDSPLHFGNGTRLTVT.

The J gene is TRBJ2-1, the V gene TRBV6-6; unclear D gene. Trimming shortened V by 6 bases and J by 14 bases, and 11 bases separated the two germline ends. The germline gives CDR1 MNHNY, CDR2 SVGAGI (reference sequence). The CDR3 extends over 10 amino acids. This chain's CDR3 is CASRDREKFF. The CDR3 bases are TGTGCCAGCAGGGACCGCGAGAAGTTCTTC.

This clone was seen only a few times. The chain's CDR3 is CASSPGEGGGSPLHF. Written as DNA, the CDR3 is TGTGCCAGCTCACCCGGGGAGGGCGGAGGTTCACCCCTCCACTTT. V usage is TRBV18 and J usage is TRBJ1-6; unclear D gene. The CDR3 spans 15 residues. Germline V gene lookup returns CDR1 KGHSH and CDR2 LQKENI. The V and J ends lost 3 bases and 9 bases respectively, with 15 bases between them.

V is TRBV20-1 and J is TRBJ2-7; unclear D gene. This CDR3 contains 11 residues. Germline V gene lookup returns CDR1 DFQATT and CDR2 SNEGSKA (reference sequence). V lost 3 bases, J lost 3 bases, and 6 bases lay in between. CDR3 DNA sequence: TGCAGTGCTAGGATATACTACGAGCAGTACTTC. This gives the protein CSARIYYEQYF.

The V and J genes are TRBV6-2 or TRBV6-3 and TRBJ1-2, with D uncertain. Trimming took 4 bases from V and 8 from J, leaving 14 bases between them. Germline V gene sequence: CDR1 MNHEY, CDR2 SVGEGT. CDR3 length equals 13 residues. This CDR3 is CASSSPARRGYTF. The CDR3 bases are TGTGCCAGCAGTTCCCCCGCCCGGAGAGGCTACACCTTC.

This chain links TRBV21-1 with TRBJ1-1. TRBV21-1 is a recognized pseudogene. The CDR3 sequence is 17 residues long. CDR3 loop: CASSKDSDPRYHTEAFF. CDR3 DNA: TGTGCCAGCAGCAAAGATTCGGACCCTCGTTACCACACTGAAGCTTTCTTT.

The gene calls are TRBV27 and TRBJ1-3, with D unclear. V lost 6 bases and J lost 3, with 15 bases in between. The CDR3 runs to 15 residues. The germline V gene encodes CDR1 MNHEY and CDR2 SMNVEV (reference sequence). The CDR3 sequence: CASRSPGGFGNTIYF. The CDR3 coding sequence is TGTGCCAGCAGATCCCCGGGCGGTTTTGGAAACACCATATATTTT.